A selection of T cell receptor beta chains follows, all from one sample in a study of blood T cell repertoires in COVID-19. Sequencing used immunoSEQ multiplex PCR; TCRdb keeps in-frame clones, though not all of them. The sample yields about 170,000 clones, more than 70% seen once. The sample comprised peripheral blood. The receptors here all came from an older woman who had recovered from COVID-19. The CDR3 runs from the conserved cysteine through the conserved F or W. The order of the fields is V gene, J gene, clone size, D gene, CDR3 protein, CDR3 DNA. D genes are given only for firm matches. Some rows mark clone size as missing; the rest say once, few, many or name a class of expanded clone.

V: TRBV24-1; J: TRBJ2-5; size: once; D: TRBD2; CDR3: CATAIAGDDETQYF; DNA: TGTGCCACCGCCATAGCGGGAGACGACGAGACCCAGTACTTC
V: TRBV7-8; J: TRBJ2-7; size: -; D: -; CDR3: CASSSPGAKEAWEQYF; DNA: TGTGCCAGCAGCTCCCCCGGCGCCAAGGAGGCGTGGGAGCAGTACTTC
V: TRBV23-1; J: TRBJ2-7; size: -; D: TRBD2; CDR3: CASPPDGTSGSGSYEQYF; DNA: TGCGCCAGCCCCCCGGACGGGACTAGCGGGAGTGGCTCCTACGAGCAGTACTTC
V: TRBV7-9; J: TRBJ1-3; size: -; D: -; CDR3: CASSLVASHSGNTIYF; DNA: TGTGCCAGCAGCTTAGTAGCCTCCCACTCTGGAAACACCATATATTTT
V: TRBV5-1; J: TRBJ2-3; size: -; D: TRBD2; CDR3: CASSSPSGVTDTQYF; DNA: TGCGCCAGCAGCTCTCCGAGCGGGGTTACGGATACGCAGTATTTT
V: TRBV7-2; J: TRBJ2-7; size: -; D: TRBD2; CDR3: CASSVTGTSSYEQYF; DNA: TGTGCCAGCAGCGTAACCGGGACTAGCTCGTACGAGCAGTACTTC
V: TRBV30; J: TRBJ1-1; size: -; D: TRBD1; CDR3: CARGQGARAAFF; DNA: TGTGCCCGGGGACAGGGGGCCCGAGCAGCTTTCTTT
V: TRBV5-1; J: TRBJ2-2; size: -; D: -; CDR3: CASRSRQATGELFF; DNA: TGCGCCAGCCGTTCCCGACAGGCGACCGGGGAGCTGTTTTTT
V: TRBV2; J: TRBJ2-7; size: -; D: -; CDR3: CASTTATGTWDYEQYF; DNA: TGTGCCAGCACCACCGCTACCGGGACATGGGACTACGAGCAGTACTTC
V: TRBV4-1; J: TRBJ1-2; size: -; D: TRBD1; CDR3: CASSQGQAGGYGYTF; DNA: TGCGCCAGCAGCCAAGGTCAGGCAGGGGGCTATGGCTACACCTTC
V: TRBV7-9; J: TRBJ2-3; size: -; D: -; CDR3: CASSQSGLTDTQYF; DNA: TGTGCCAGCAGCCAGAGCGGCCTCACAGATACGCAGTATTTT
V: TRBV30; J: TRBJ1-5; size: -; D: -; CDR3: CAWTGGLGQPQHF; DNA: TGTGCCTGGACGGGGGGCCTTGGGCAGCCCCAGCATTTT
V: TRBV6-5; J: TRBJ1-2; size: -; D: TRBD1; CDR3: CASRPSQGAQGYTF; DNA: TGTGCCAGCAGACCCTCTCAGGGGGCGCAAGGCTACACCTTC
V: TRBV6-5; J: TRBJ1-1; size: -; D: -; CDR3: CATVLQTEAFF; DNA: TGTGCCACCGTTCTTCAGACAGAGGCTTTCTTT
V: TRBV29-1; J: TRBJ1-2; size: once; D: -; CDR3: CSAQNEDYGYTF; DNA: TGCAGCGCCCAAAACGAGGACTATGGCTACACCTTC
V: TRBV29-1; J: TRBJ1-1; size: -; D: -; CDR3: CSVEEAGLRTEAFF; DNA: TGCAGCGTTGAAGAGGCGGGTTTAAGGACTGAAGCTTTCTTT
V: TRBV9; J: TRBJ2-6; size: -; D: -; CDR3: CASSANSGAPGSGANVLTF; DNA: TGTGCCAGCAGCGCGAATTCAGGGGCCCCAGGGTCCGGGGCCAACGTCCTGACTTTC
V: TRBV5-1; J: TRBJ1-5; size: -; D: -; CDR3: CASSPQGSINQPQHF; DNA: TGCGCCAGCAGCCCCCAGGGAAGTATCAATCAGCCCCAGCATTTT
V: TRBV5-1; J: TRBJ1-1; size: once; D: TRBD1; CDR3: CASSLATGAPNTEAFF; DNA: TGCGCCAGCAGCTTGGCGACAGGGGCCCCGAACACTGAAGCTTTCTTT
V: TRBV25-1; J: TRBJ1-4; size: -; D: -; CDR3: CASSEGPGKLFF; DNA: TGTGCCAGCAGTGAAGGCCCAGGAAAACTGTTTTTT
V: TRBV13; J: TRBJ2-5; size: -; D: -; CDR3: CASSLGVGRPSGETQYF; DNA: TGTGCCAGCAGCTTAGGGGTCGGGAGACCCTCGGGGGAGACCCAGTACTTC
V: TRBV4-1; J: TRBJ2-5; size: -; D: TRBD2; CDR3: CASSHPRASGGQTQYF; DNA: TGCGCCAGCAGCCACCCTCGGGCTAGCGGGGGGCAGACCCAGTACTTC
V: TRBV10-3; J: TRBJ1-1; size: -; D: TRBD1; CDR3: CAIKGGQGRNTEAFF; DNA: TGTGCCATCAAGGGAGGACAGGGACGGAACACTGAAGCTTTCTTT
V: TRBV5-1; J: TRBJ1-6; size: -; D: -; CDR3: CASSLARAGEGSPLHF; DNA: TGCGCCAGCAGCTTGGCCAGGGCAGGGGAAGGTTCACCCCTCCACTTT
V: TRBV4-2; J: TRBJ2-3; size: few; D: -; CDR3: CASSQVGADDTQYF; DNA: TGTGCCAGCAGCCAAGTGGGGGCGGACGATACGCAGTATTTT
V: TRBV21-1; J: TRBJ1-1; size: few; D: -; CDR3: CASSPRTFMNTEAFF; DNA: TGTGCCAGCAGCCCGCGGACATTCATGAACACTGAAGCTTTCTTT
V: TRBV6-2/TRBV6-3; J: TRBJ1-1; size: -; D: TRBD1; CDR3: CASSTGDTEAFF; DNA: TGTGCCAGCAGCACAGGGGACACTGAAGCTTTCTTT
V: TRBV9; J: TRBJ1-2; size: -; D: -; CDR3: CASSVGSGNYGYTF; DNA: TGTGCCAGCAGCGTAGGTTCAGGGAACTATGGCTACACCTTC
V: TRBV11-3; J: TRBJ2-7; size: -; D: -; CDR3: CASSLGVRDSYEQYF; DNA: TGTGCCAGCAGCTTAGGGGTGCGGGACTCCTACGAGCAGTACTTC
V: TRBV9; J: TRBJ2-1; size: -; D: TRBD2; CDR3: CASRPTLGGSPEQFF; DNA: TGTGCCAGCAGGCCCACTTTGGGGGGGTCGCCGGAGCAGTTCTTC
V: TRBV21-1; J: TRBJ1-5; size: -; D: -; CDR3: CASSPRDRVDQPQHF; DNA: TGTGCCAGCAGCCCCCGGGACAGGGTCGATCAGCCCCAGCATTTT
V: TRBV7-2; J: TRBJ2-7; size: -; D: -; CDR3: CASSFWGQGYEQYF; DNA: TGTGCCAGCAGCTTCTGGGGGCAGGGCTACGAGCAGTACTTC
V: TRBV5-1; J: TRBJ2-7; size: once; D: TRBD1; CDR3: CASSSGDRAYEQYF; DNA: TGCGCCAGCAGCTCGGGGGACAGGGCCTACGAGCAGTACTTC
V: TRBV18; J: TRBJ1-1; size: -; D: TRBD1; CDR3: CASSPRDRFRTGVFEAFF; DNA: TGTGCCAGCTCACCTAGGGACAGATTTCGAACGGGCGTATTTGAAGCTTTCTTT
V: TRBV23-1; J: TRBJ1-3; size: few; D: -; CDR3: CASSQGAGGPNSGNTIYF; DNA: TGCGCCAGCAGTCAGGGGGCCGGGGGGCCCAACTCTGGAAACACCATATATTTT
V: TRBV10-3; J: TRBJ2-7; size: -; D: -; CDR3: CAISFSGEQYF; DNA: TGTGCCATCAGTTTTTCGGGCGAGCAGTACTTC
V: TRBV29-1; J: TRBJ2-1; size: -; D: -; CDR3: CSVERGRAGFEQFF; DNA: TGCAGCGTTGAAAGGGGTCGGGCGGGGTTTGAGCAGTTCTTC
V: TRBV30; J: TRBJ2-1; size: -; D: TRBD2; CDR3: CAWHRRASGYNEQFF; DNA: TGTGCCTGGCATCGGCGGGCTAGCGGATACAATGAGCAGTTCTTC
V: TRBV2; J: TRBJ2-3; size: -; D: TRBD2; CDR3: CASSRTSGGTTDTQYF; DNA: TGTGCCAGCAGCCGGACTAGCGGGGGGACCACAGATACGCAGTATTTT
V: TRBV9; J: TRBJ1-2; size: -; D: -; CDR3: CASSVGLIAMDYGYTF; DNA: TGTGCCAGCAGCGTAGGTCTCATAGCGATGGACTATGGCTACACCTTC
V: TRBV21-1; J: TRBJ2-5; size: once; D: -; CDR3: CASSRARETQYF; DNA: TGTGCCAGCAGCAGGGCTCGGGAGACCCAGTACTTC
V: TRBV28; J: TRBJ1-2; size: -; D: -; CDR3: CASSPQDTYGYTF; DNA: TGTGCCAGCAGCCCACAGGATACCTATGGCTACACCTTC
V: TRBV10-1; J: TRBJ2-3; size: -; D: TRBD2; CDR3: CASSEETSGYSTDTQYF; DNA: TGCGCCAGCAGTGAGGAGACTAGCGGGTATAGCACAGATACGCAGTATTTT
V: TRBV6-5; J: TRBJ1-5; size: -; D: -; CDR3: CATLGGDGSNQPQHF; DNA: TGTGCCACCTTAGGGGGAGACGGGAGCAATCAGCCCCAGCATTTT
V: TRBV7-2; J: TRBJ1-1; size: -; D: TRBD1; CDR3: CASSPDRVRPEAFF; DNA: TGTGCCAGCAGCCCCGACAGGGTGCGCCCTGAAGCTTTCTTT
V: TRBV6-5; J: TRBJ1-2; size: -; D: -; CDR3: CASSYSRTAYGYTF; DNA: TGTGCCAGCAGTTACTCTAGAACAGCCTATGGCTACACCTTC
V: TRBV3-1/TRBV3-2; J: TRBJ2-5; size: few; D: -; CDR3: CASSQGRGETQYF; DNA: TGTGCCAGCAGCCAGGGGAGGGGGGAGACCCAGTACTTC
V: TRBV2; J: TRBJ2-7; size: -; D: -; CDR3: CAPGGQYF; DNA: TGTGCCCCGGGTGGGCAGTACTTC
V: TRBV10-2; J: TRBJ1-2; size: -; D: -; CDR3: CASSSGQLANYGYTF; DNA: TGCGCCAGCAGTTCTGGACAGTTAGCTAACTATGGCTACACCTTC
V: TRBV7-3; J: TRBJ1-2; size: few; D: TRBD1; CDR3: CASSPRTGGAEGYTF; DNA: TGTGCCAGCAGCCCCCGGACAGGGGGCGCGGAAGGCTACACCTTC
V: TRBV4-1; J: TRBJ1-5; size: -; D: -; CDR3: CASSQEGANQPQHF; DNA: TGCGCCAGCAGCCAAGAAGGGGCCAATCAGCCCCAGCATTTT
V: TRBV18; J: TRBJ1-2; size: -; D: TRBD1; CDR3: CASSPQAPQGGGYTF; DNA: TGTGCCAGCTCACCACAGGCCCCTCAGGGGGGAGGCTACACCTTC
V: TRBV2; J: TRBJ2-1; size: -; D: -; CDR3: CASRGWSGTPLDEQFF; DNA: TGTGCCAGCAGGGGGTGGTCGGGGACTCCCCTCGATGAGCAGTTCTTC
V: TRBV25-1; J: TRBJ2-7; size: -; D: -; CDR3: CASSDREPAYEQYF; DNA: TGTGCCAGCAGTGATCGAGAACCTGCCTACGAGCAGTACTTC
V: TRBV9; J: TRBJ2-5; size: -; D: -; CDR3: CASSVLGAEETQYF; DNA: TGTGCCAGCAGCGTACTGGGCGCCGAAGAGACCCAGTACTTC
V: TRBV28; J: TRBJ1-1; size: -; D: -; CDR3: CAAQGDSNTEAFF; DNA: TGTGCCGCCCAAGGGGATTCGAACACTGAAGCTTTCTTT
V: TRBV30; J: TRBJ2-7; size: -; D: -; CDR3: CAWSPTGYEQYF; DNA: TGTGCCTGGAGTCCGACGGGTTACGAGCAGTACTTC
V: TRBV18; J: TRBJ2-1; size: -; D: TRBD2; CDR3: CASSPSVQRGYNEQFF; DNA: TGTGCCAGCTCACCGTCGGTCCAGCGGGGCTACAATGAGCAGTTCTTC
V: TRBV4-1; J: TRBJ1-5; size: once; D: TRBD1; CDR3: CASSADRGQSYSNQPQHF; DNA: TGCGCCAGCAGCGCGGACAGGGGGCAATCCTATAGCAATCAGCCCCAGCATTTT
V: TRBV27; J: TRBJ2-3; size: -; D: -; CDR3: CASAPTPGGGSTDTQYF; DNA: TGTGCCAGCGCACCCACCCCCGGGGGAGGTAGCACAGATACGCAGTATTTT